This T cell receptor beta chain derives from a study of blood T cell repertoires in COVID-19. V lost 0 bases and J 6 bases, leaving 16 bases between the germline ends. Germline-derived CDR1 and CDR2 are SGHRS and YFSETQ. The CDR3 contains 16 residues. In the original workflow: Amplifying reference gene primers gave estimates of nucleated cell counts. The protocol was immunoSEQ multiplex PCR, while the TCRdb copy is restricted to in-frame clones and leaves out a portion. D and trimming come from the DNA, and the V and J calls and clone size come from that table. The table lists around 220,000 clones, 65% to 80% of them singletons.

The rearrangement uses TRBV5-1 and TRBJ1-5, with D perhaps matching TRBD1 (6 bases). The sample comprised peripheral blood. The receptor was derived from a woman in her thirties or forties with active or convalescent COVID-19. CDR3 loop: CASSLDGVQGTQPQHF. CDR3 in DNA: TGCGCCAGCAGCTTGGATGGAGTACAGGGAACTCAGCCCCAGCATTTT. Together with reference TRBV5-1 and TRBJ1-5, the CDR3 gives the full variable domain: KAGVTQTPRYLIKTRGQQVTLSCSPISGHRSVSWYQQTPGQGLQFLFEYFSETQRNKGNFPGRFSGRQFSNSRSEMNVSTLELGDSALYLCASSLDGVQGTQPQHFGDGTRLSIL.